This T cell receptor (beta chain) was profiled in a study of blood T cell repertoires in COVID-19. Authors' data handling: It was from reference gene primer amplification that nucleated cell counts were estimated. TCRdb's copy holds only in-frame clones and misses some; the assay was immunoSEQ multiplex PCR. That table is the source of V, J and clone size, and D and trimming were worked out from the DNA. The data show 250,000 to 300,000 clones, roughly nine tenths seen once. Across 20 to 25 US areas, participants ranged in age from 18 to 89 years. Participant reports of clinical history set cohort assignment. V was pared by 1 base and J by 1 base, with 8 bases of the junction left unmatched. Germline CDR1 reads SEHNR; CDR2 reads FQNEAQ (reference sequence). CDR3 size: 17 residues.

This chain uses TRBV7-9 with TRBJ2-5; 8 bases agree with TRBD2. Sequenced sample: PBMCs or T cells enriched from blood (not recorded which). The TCR sequence derives from a human donor in a cohort exposed to, infected with or recovered from COVID-19 (not recorded which). The donor label of this sample is uncertain. In DNA, the CDR3 is TGTGCCAGCAGCTTAGGATGGGCGGGGGGCCCCCAAGAGACCCAGTACTTC. It yields the protein CASSLGWAGGPQETQYF.